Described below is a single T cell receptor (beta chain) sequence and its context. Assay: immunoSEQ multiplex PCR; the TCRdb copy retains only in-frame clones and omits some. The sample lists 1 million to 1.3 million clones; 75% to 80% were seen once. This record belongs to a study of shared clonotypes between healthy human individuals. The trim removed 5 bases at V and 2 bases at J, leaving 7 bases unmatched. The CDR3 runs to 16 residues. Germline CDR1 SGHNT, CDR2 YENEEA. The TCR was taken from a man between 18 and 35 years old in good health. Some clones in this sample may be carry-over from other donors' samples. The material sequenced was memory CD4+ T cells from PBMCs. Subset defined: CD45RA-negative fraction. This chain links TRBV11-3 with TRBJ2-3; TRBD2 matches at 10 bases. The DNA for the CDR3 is TGTGCCAGCAGCCGCGGGACTAGCGAGTACACAGATACGCAGTATTTT. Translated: CASSRGTSEYTDTQYF.